The clone carrying this T cell receptor (beta chain) was seen a single time. The sample is drawn from a study of cytomegalovirus exposure and HLA in healthy donors. The assay was immunoSEQ multiplex PCR, and TCRdb's table has in-frame clones only and misses some. The sample gives over 110,000 clones, more than 75% of which show up once; roughly 9.4% is in the top ten. CDR1 and CDR2 from the germline V gene are MNHEY and SMNVEV (reference sequence). This CDR3 has 13 residues. V was pared by 7 bases and J by 8 bases, with 6 bases of the junction left unmatched. This clonotype was sampled from a man between 18 and 35 years old in good health and CMV-seropositive. Sequencing was carried out using PBMCs. The chain recombines TRBV27 with TRBJ2-1; 9 bases agree with TRBD2. Here the CDR3 DNA reads TGTGCCAGCACCGGGACTAGCCCTTATGAGCAGTTCTTC. Translating gives CASTGTSPYEQFF.